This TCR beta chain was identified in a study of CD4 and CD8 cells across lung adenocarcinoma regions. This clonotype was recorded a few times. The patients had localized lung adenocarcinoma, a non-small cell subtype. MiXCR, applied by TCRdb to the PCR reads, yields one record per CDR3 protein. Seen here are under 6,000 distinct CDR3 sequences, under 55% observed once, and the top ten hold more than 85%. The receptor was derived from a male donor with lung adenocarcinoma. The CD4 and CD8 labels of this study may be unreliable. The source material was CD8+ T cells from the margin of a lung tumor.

CDR3: CASSEVTAGAQYF. The CDR3 DNA follows: TGCGCCAGCAGTGAGGTAACCGCCGGGGCCCAGTACTTC. The rearrangement links TRBV10-2 to TRBJ2-1; possible D gene TRBD2, 5 bases. Near its end, the DNA agrees better with TRBJ2-5, so the J call may be wrong. Per germline, CDR1 WSHSY and CDR2 SAAADI. This CDR3 spans 13 amino acids.